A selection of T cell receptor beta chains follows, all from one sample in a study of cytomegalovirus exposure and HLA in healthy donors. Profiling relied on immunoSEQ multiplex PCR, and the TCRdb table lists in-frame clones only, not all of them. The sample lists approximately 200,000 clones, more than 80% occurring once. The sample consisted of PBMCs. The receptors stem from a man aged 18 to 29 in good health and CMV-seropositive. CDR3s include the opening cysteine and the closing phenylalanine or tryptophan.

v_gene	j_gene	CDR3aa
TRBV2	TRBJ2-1	CASSLRARGFF
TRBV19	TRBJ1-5	CASRDRGQSNQPQHF
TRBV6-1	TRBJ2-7	CASSGRKPGRDGGAFYEQYF
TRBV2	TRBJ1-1	CASSGLAGVFSGTEAFF
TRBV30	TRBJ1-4	CASQGNEKLFF
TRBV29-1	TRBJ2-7	CSVETALDRSEQYF
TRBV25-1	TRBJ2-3	CASSWGQGEADTQYF
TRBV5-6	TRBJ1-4	CASSLTGLWNEKLFF
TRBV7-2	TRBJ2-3	CASSLAGPGGPTDTQYF
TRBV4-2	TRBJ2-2	CASSPPDGGEVLELFF
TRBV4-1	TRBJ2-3	CASSQDEVLAGTFTDTQYF
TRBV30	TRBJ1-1	CAWSAGQFMNTEAFF
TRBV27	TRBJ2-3	CASSLARAGTGTDTQYF
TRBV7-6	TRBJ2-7	CASSTGHPSYEQYF
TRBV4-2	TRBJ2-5	CASSQDTLLEETQYF
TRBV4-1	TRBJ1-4	CASMGQGGEKLFF
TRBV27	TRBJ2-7	CASSFAVAVSYEQYF
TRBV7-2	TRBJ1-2	CASSLGRNYGYTF
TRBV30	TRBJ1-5	CAWSQTGTGGQPQHF
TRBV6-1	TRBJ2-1	CASTPSGGGGYEQFF
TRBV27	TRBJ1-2	CASSFRTGIYGYTF
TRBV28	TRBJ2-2	CASSPPRASGRRGGTGELFF
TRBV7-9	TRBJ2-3	CASSPSGGNTDTQYF
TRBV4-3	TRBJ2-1	CASALALSSYNEQFF
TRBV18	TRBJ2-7	CASSTQGQPAYEQYF
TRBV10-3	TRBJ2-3	CAISESEGWSTDTQYF
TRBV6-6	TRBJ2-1	CATLPGTAYNEQFF
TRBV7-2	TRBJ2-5	CASSPGTGGAKTQYF
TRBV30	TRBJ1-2	CAWSPGLIVGYTF
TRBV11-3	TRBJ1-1	CASSFSAGTEAFF
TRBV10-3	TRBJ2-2	CAISLRTDLTGELFF
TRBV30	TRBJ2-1	CAWSPGTASTYNEQFF
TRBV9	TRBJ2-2	CASSVQGGSTGELFF
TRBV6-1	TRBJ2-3	CASRPGRPATDTQYF
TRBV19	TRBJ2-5	CASSTRTSGRALETQYF
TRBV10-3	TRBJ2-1	CAISDGDRGKSYNEQFF
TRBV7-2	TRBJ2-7	CASSWDSHSYEQYF
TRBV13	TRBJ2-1	CASSLGLADYNEQFF
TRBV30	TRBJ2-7	CAWSGGRGEQYF
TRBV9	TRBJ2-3	CASSVAGTGSHTQYF
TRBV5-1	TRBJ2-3	CASSLGLAGFGTDTQYF
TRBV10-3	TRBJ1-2	CAISDNLENGYTF
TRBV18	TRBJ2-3	CASSPLQIVDTQYF
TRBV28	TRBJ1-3	CASSLLRQGSGNTIYF
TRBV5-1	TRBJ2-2	CASSLSPRSGTGELFF
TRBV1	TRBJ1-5	CTSSQVRRQRILSNQPQHF
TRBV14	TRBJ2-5	CASSQDTPSRETQYF
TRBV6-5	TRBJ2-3	CASRETSGADTQYF
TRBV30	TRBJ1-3	CAWSVAGQGLLSIYF